This T cell receptor (beta chain) was identified during a study of response to subunit inactivated influenza vaccine. General study points: Authors suggested each seasonal influenza vaccination recruits few new T cells.

This clonotype was observed a few times. Its antigen remains unknown. CDR3 size: 16 residues. V gave up 4 bases and J gave up 0 bases; unmatched junction bases: 5. Germline CDR1 is DFQATT and CDR2 is SNEGSKA (reference sequence). TCRdb reprocessed the RT-PCR reads with MiXCR, giving one entry per CDR3 protein. The sample yields 550,000 to 650,000 distinct CDR3 sequences, roughly 12% seen once. This receptor was identified in a man in his fifties or sixties who received an inactivated influenza vaccine. The source was PBMCs from blood, collected on the day of vaccination. This chain joins TRBV20-1 and TRBJ1-5, with 11 bases fitting TRBD1. The CDR3 here is CSATPGQGVSNQPQHF. The CDR3 DNA reads TGCAGTGCTACACCGGGACAGGGGGTTAGCAATCAGCCCCAGCATTTT.